A selection of T cell receptor beta chains follows, all from one sample in a study of CD8 T cells in Susac syndrome. TCRdb passed the immunoSEQ multiplex PCR reads through MiXCR, listing each CDR3 protein once. The table includes roughly 180,000 distinct CDR3 sequences, roughly 95% detected once. Sequencing used CD4+ T cells from PBMCs. These receptors were obtained from a human donor in good health. The CDR3 runs from the conserved cysteine through the conserved F or W. A D gene is named only where the DNA matches it firmly. Clone size is stated in some rows and not others, as once, few, many or a class when expanded.

V gene,clone size,D gene,J gene,CDR3 DNA,CDR3 protein
TRBV7-7,.,TRBD1,TRBJ2-2,TGTGCTAGCAGCTTGAGGGACAGGATATTCGGCGGGGAGCTGTTTTTT,CASSLRDRIFGGELFF
TRBV12-3/TRBV12-4,.,.,TRBJ1-1,TGTGCCAGCAGCCCCCCGGGACTCATAAACACTGAAGCTTTCTTT,CASSPPGLINTEAFF
TRBV30,.,.,TRBJ2-7,TGTGCCTGGAGCAAAACTTCCTACGAGCAGTACTTC,CAWSKTSYEQYF
TRBV7-3,once,.,TRBJ2-4,TGTGCCAGCAGCCCCCAGGCTGGGGACATTCAGTACTTC,CASSPQAGDIQYF
TRBV11-2,.,.,TRBJ1-2,TGTGCCAGCAGCTCGCGAAGGGACTATGGCTACACCTTC,CASSSRRDYGYTF
TRBV20-1,.,.,TRBJ2-3,TGCAGTGCTAGAGATAGGAAGCAGCACAATCCGCAGTATTTT,CSARDRKQHNPQYF
TRBV29-1,.,TRBD2,TRBJ2-3,TGCAGCGTTGCTCTTAGCGGGAGTGCTGGCACAGATACGCAGTATTTT,CSVALSGSAGTDTQYF
TRBV27,.,TRBD1,TRBJ2-7,TGTGCCAGCAGCGGGACAGCCTCTGGGTACGAGCAGTACTTC,CASSGTASGYEQYF
TRBV30,.,.,TRBJ1-1,TGTGCCTGGCAAGGGGGGATCGAGAACACTGAAGCTTTCTTT,CAWQGGIENTEAFF
TRBV5-4,.,.,TRBJ2-5,TGTGCCAGCAGCTTTCTCGACTCGGAGACCCAGTACTTC,CASSFLDSETQYF
TRBV19,.,TRBD2,TRBJ2-1,TGTGCCAGTAGTATAACTAGCGGGAGGGGCAATGAGCAGTTCTTC,CASSITSGRGNEQFF
TRBV28,once,.,TRBJ1-2,TGTGCCAGCAGGGGCAGGGGAAGATTGAATGGCTACACCTTC,CASRGRGRLNGYTF
TRBV29-1,once,.,TRBJ2-5,TGCAGCGTTGAAGATCAGGGGCGTTTGACCCAGTACTTC,CSVEDQGRLTQYF
TRBV29-1,.,TRBD2,TRBJ2-3,TGCAGCGTCGCCGGGACTAGCGGGAGTGGAAGGGGCACAGATACGCAGTATTTT,CSVAGTSGSGRGTDTQYF